Listed here is a single TCR beta chain. As yet, its antigen is unknown. The CDR3 runs 13 residues. Between the trimmed V and J ends, which lost 4 bases and 2 bases, there was a span of 8 bases. Germline V gene data show CDR1 as MGHRA and CDR2 as YSYEKL. The sample originates from a study of naive and memory T cell subsets. General study results and limits: Each distinct alpha or beta sequence counts as one clonotype. Naive repertoires, especially CD8, held a few larger clonotypes, possibly memory cells re-expressing CD45RA. Expression changes during T cell differentiation may affect RNA-based TCR counts.

Two oligonucleotides, mixed equimolar, formed the beta constant-region primer covering TRBC1 and TRBC2. Four rounds of PCR amplified the ligated cDNA using nested alpha and beta constant-region primers plus SP2. Ligation attached a single-stranded oligonucleotide with a 12-nucleotide UMI and the SP2 primer to the cDNA 3' end. TCRdb itself ran the UMI-ligation and nested PCR reads through MiXCR, one entry per CDR3 protein. The data hold roughly 97,000 distinct CDR3 sequences, with about 15% observed a single time. Four subsets defined by CD45RA and CD27 were sorted after CD3, CD4, CD8 and live/dead staining.

Specimen: naive CD8+ T cells from blood. The source is a human donor in good health. This sequence joins TRBV4-1 and TRBJ1-1, with D hard to call. This CDR3 is CASSLMLNTEAFF. As DNA, the CDR3 is TGCGCCAGCAGCCTCATGTTAAACACTGAAGCTTTCTTT.